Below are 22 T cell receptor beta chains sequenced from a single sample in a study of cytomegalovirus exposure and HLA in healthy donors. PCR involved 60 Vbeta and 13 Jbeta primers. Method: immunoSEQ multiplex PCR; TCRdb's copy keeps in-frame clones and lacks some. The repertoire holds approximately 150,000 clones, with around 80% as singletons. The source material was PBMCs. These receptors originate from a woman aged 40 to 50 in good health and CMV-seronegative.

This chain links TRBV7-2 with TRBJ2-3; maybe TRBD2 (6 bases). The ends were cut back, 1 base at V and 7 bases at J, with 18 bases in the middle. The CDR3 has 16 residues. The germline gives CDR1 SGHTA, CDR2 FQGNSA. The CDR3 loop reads CASSLGVVGGVNTQYF. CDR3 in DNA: TGTGCCAGCAGCTTAGGGGTCGTCGGCGGGGTAAATACGCAGTATTTT. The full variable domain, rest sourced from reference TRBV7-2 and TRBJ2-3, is GAGVSQSPSNKVTEKGKDVELRCDPISGHTALYWYRQSLGQGLEFLIYFQGNSAPDKSGLPSDRFSAERTGGSVSTLTIQRTQQEDSAVYLCASSLGVVGGVNTQYFGPGTRLTVL.

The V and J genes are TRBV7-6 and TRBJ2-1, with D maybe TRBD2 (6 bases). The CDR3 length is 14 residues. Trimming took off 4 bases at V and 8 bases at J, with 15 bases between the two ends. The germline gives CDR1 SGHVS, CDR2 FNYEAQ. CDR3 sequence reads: CASSSRGEKYEQFF. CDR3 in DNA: TGTGCCAGCAGCTCCCGCGGGGAAAAGTATGAGCAGTTCTTC.

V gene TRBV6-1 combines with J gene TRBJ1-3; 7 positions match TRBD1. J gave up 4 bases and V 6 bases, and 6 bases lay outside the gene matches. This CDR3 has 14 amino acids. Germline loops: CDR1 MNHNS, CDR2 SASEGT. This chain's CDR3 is CASSPDRSGNTIYF. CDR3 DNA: TGTGCCAGCAGCCCGGACAGGTCCGGAAACACCATATATTTT.

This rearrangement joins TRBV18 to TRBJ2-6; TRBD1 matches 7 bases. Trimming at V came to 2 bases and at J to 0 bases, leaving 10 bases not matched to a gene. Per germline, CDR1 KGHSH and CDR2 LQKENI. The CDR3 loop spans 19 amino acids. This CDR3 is CASSPSPGQLLSGANVLTF. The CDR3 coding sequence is TGTGCCAGCTCACCATCACCGGGACAGCTCCTCTCTGGGGCCAACGTCCTGACTTTC.

In nucleotides, the CDR3 is TGTGCCAGCAGCCGGACTAGCGGGAGCACAGATACGCAGTATTTT. Translation: CASSRTSGSTDTQYF. The chain is built from TRBV11-3 and TRBJ2-3, with TRBD2 identical over 11 bases. The CDR3 has 15 amino acids. CDR1 and CDR2 from the germline V gene are SGHNT and YENEEA. J was trimmed by 0 bases and V by 5 bases; bases with no gene match: 1.

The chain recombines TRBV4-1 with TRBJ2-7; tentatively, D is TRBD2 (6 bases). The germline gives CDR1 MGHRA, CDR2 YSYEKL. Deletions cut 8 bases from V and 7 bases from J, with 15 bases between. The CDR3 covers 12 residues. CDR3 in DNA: TGCGCCAGCCTGGGATCCCGGGGGGAGCAGTACTTC. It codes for CASLGSRGEQYF.

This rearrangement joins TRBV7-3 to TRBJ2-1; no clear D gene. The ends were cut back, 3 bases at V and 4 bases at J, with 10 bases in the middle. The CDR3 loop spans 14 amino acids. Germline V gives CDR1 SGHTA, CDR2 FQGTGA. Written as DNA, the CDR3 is TGTGCCAGCAGCTTCCCGTCCCGGTACAATGAGCAGTTCTTC. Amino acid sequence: CASSFPSRYNEQFF.

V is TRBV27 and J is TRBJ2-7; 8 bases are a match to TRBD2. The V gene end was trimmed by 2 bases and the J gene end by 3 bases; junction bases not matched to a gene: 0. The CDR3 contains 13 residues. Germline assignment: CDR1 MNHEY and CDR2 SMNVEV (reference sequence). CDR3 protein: CASSLSGGYEQYF. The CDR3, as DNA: TGTGCCAGCAGTTTAAGCGGGGGCTACGAGCAGTACTTC.

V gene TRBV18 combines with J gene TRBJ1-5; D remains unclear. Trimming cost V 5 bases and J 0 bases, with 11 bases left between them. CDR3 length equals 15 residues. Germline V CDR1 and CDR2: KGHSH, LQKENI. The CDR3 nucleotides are TGTGCCAGCTCAGCGGGCCAGGATAGCAATCAGCCCCAGCATTTT. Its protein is CASSAGQDSNQPQHF.

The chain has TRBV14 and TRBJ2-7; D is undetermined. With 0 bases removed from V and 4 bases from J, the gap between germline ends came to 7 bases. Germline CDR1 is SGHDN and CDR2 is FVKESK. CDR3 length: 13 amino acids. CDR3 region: CASSQDRQYEQYF. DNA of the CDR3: TGTGCCAGCAGCCAAGACCGCCAGTACGAGCAGTACTTC. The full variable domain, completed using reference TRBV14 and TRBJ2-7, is EAGVTQFPSHSVIEKGQTVTLRCDPISGHDNLYWYRRVMGKEIKFLLHFVKESKQDESGMPNNRFLAERTGGTYSTLKVQPAELEDSGVYFCASSQDRQYEQYFGPGTRLTVT.

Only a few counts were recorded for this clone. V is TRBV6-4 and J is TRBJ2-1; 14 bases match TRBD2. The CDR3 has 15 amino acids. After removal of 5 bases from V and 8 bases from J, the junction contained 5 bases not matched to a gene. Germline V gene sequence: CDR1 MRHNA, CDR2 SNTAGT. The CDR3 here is CASSSGTSGSDEQFF. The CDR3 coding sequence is TGTGCCAGCAGTAGCGGGACTAGCGGGAGCGATGAGCAGTTCTTC.

CDR3 in amino acids: CASSFDRNTEAFF. For the CDR3, the DNA is TGTGCCAGCAGTTTTGACAGGAACACTGAAGCTTTCTTT. V is TRBV5-6 and J is TRBJ1-1; possible D gene TRBD1, 5 bases. In germline, CDR1 is SGHDT, CDR2 YYEEEE. The CDR3 runs to 13 residues. V was trimmed by 5 bases and J by 1 base, leaving 9 bases between them.

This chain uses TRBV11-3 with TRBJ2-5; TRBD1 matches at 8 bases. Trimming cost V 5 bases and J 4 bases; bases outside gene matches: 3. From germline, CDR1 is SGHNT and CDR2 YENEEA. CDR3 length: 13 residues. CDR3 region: CASSKGQGETQYF. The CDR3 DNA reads TGTGCCAGCAGCAAAGGACAGGGAGAGACCCAGTACTTC.

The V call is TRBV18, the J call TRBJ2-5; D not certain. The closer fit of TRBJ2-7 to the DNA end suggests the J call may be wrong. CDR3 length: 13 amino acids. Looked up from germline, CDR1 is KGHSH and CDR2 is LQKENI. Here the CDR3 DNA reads TGTGCCAGCTCACCAGTCCTCACCTACGAGCAGTACTTC. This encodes CASSPVLTYEQYF.

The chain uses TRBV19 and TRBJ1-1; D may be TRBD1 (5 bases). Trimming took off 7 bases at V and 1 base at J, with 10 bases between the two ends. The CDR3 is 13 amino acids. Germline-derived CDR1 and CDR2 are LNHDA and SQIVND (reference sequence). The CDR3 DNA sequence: TGTGCCAGTAAAGGGGCAGGGAACACTGAAGCTTTCTTT. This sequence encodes CASKGAGNTEAFF. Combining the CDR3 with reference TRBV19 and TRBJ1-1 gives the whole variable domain DGGITQSPKYLFRKEGQNVTLSCEQNLNHDAMYWYRQDPGQGLRLIYYSQIVNDFQKGDIAEGYSVSREKKESFPLTVTSAQKNPTAFYLCASKGAGNTEAFFGQGTRLTVV.

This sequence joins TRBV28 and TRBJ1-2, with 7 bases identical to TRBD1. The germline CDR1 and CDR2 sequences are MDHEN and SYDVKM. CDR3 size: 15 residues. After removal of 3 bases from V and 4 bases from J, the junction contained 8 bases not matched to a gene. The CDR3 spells CASSFQAGGPYGYTF. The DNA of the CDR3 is TGTGCCAGCAGTTTCCAGGCAGGGGGACCCTATGGCTACACCTTC.

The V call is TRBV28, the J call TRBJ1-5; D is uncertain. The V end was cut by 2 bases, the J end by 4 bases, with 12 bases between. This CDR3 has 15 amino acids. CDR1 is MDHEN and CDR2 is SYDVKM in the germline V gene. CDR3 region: CASSLTFMRNQPQHF. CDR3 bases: TGTGCCAGCAGTTTAACCTTTATGAGGAATCAGCCCCAGCATTTT.

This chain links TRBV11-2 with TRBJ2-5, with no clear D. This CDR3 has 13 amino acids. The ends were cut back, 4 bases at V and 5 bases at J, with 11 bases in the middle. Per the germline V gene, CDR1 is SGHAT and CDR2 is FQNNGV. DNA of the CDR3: TGTGCCAGCAGCTCTACGGGTGAGGAGACCCAGTACTTC. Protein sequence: CASSSTGEETQYF.

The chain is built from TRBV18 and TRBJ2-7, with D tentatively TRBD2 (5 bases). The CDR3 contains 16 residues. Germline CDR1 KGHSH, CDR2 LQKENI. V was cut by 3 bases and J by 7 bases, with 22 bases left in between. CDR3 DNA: TGTGCCAGCTCACCGCTCCCTAGCTCCCCGGGTGGGGAGCAGTACTTC. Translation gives CASSPLPSSPGGEQYF. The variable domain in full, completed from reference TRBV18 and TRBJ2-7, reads NAGVMQNPRHLVRRRGQEARLRCSPMKGHSHVYWYRQLPEEGLKFMVYLQKENIIDESGMPKERFSAEFPKEGPSILRIQQVVRGDSAAYFCASSPLPSSPGGEQYFGPGTRLTVT.

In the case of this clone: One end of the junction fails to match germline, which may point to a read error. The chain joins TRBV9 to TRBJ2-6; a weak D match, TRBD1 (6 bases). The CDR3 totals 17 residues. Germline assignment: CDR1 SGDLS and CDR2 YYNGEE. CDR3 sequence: CASSVGDTLSGANGLTF. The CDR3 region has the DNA TGTGCCAGCAGCGTAGGGGACACTTTATCTGGGGCCAACGGCCTGACTTTC.

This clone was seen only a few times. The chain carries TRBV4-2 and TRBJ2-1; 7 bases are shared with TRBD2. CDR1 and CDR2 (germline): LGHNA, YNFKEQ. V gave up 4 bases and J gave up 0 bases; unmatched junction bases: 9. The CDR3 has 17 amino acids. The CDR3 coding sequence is TGTGCCAGCAGCCGGGGGGGTTTAGCGGGCTCCTACAATGAGCAGTTCTTC. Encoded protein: CASSRGGLAGSYNEQFF.

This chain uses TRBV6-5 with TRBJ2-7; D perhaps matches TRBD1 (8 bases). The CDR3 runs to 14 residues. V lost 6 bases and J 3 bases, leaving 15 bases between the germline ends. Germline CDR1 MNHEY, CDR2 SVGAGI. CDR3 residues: CASSQTGEGYEQYF. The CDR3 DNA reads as TGTGCCAGCAGCCAGACAGGGGAGGGCTACGAGCAGTACTTC.